This T cell receptor beta chain was sequenced for a study of T cell responses to AZD1222 COVID-19 vaccine. The protocol was immunoSEQ multiplex PCR, while the TCRdb copy is restricted to in-frame clones and leaves out a portion. The sample contains 150,000 to 200,000 clones, approximately 90% of which appear only once. V lost 1 base to trimming and J lost 2 bases, with 12 bases between them. Looked up from germline, CDR1 is SEHNR and CDR2 is FQNEAQ (reference sequence). This CDR3 is built from 15 residues. This chain links TRBV7-9 with TRBJ2-7, with D perhaps matching TRBD1 (6 bases). This clonotype was sampled from an adult in good health. The specimen was peripheral blood, collected on day 0 of AZD1222 vaccination. The CDR3 sequence: CASSLDPRGPYEQYF. CDR3 nucleotide sequence: TGTGCCAGCAGCTTAGATCCCAGGGGACCCTACGAGCAGTACTTC. The entire variable domain, with the rest obtained from reference TRBV7-9 and TRBJ2-7, is as follows: DTGVSQNPRHKITKRGQNVTFRCDPISEHNRLYWYRQTLGQGPEFLTYFQNEAQLEKSRLLSDRFSAERPKGSFSTLEIQRTEQGDSAMYLCASSLDPRGPYEQYFGPGTRLTVT.